The 21 T cell receptor beta chains presented below share a single source sample, sequenced in a study of Ad26.COV2.S vaccination and SARS-CoV-2 variants. Generated by immunoSEQ multiplex PCR, the TCRdb table keeps only in-frame clones and is missing some. The table has fewer than 400,000 clones, around 81% seen once. Treatment meaning: around 19 received Ad26.COV2.S at low or high dose, single or two shots; 5 received placebo; per-sample allocation not given. Each sample was drawn 63 days after the first injection (of vaccine or placebo). The sequences come from peripheral blood, collected in a trial of Ad26.COV2.S vaccine versus placebo. The source of these receptors is a person between 18 and 65 years old who received the Ad26.COV2.S COVID-19 vaccine or a placebo.

This chain links TRBV2 with TRBJ2-1; D unresolved. The germline V gene has CDR1 SNHLY and CDR2 FYNNEI. Deletions cut 6 bases from V and 0 bases from J, with 12 bases between. This CDR3 has 15 amino acids. The CDR3 nucleotides read TGTGCCAGCAGCAGCGACGTAAGCTCCTACAATGAGCAGTTCTTC. Amino acids: CASSSDVSSYNEQFF.

The genes are TRBV6-1 and TRBJ1-4; the D is unclear. The CDR3 runs 11 residues. Trimming took 1 base from V and 10 from J, leaving 4 bases between them. The germline gives CDR1 MNHNS, CDR2 SASEGT. CDR3 sequence reads: CASSEGPKLFF. The CDR3 region has the DNA TGTGCCAGCAGTGAAGGTCCAAAACTGTTTTTT.

V and J are TRBV5-5 and TRBJ2-7; D is unclear. The CDR3 runs 13 residues. Per germline, CDR1 SGHKS and CDR2 YYEKEE (reference sequence). V lost 0 bases and J 1 base, leaving 5 bases between the germline ends. CDR3 region: CASSLVGSYEQYF. The CDR3 coding sequence is TGTGCCAGCAGCTTGGTGGGGTCCTACGAGCAGTACTTC.

This clone was observed once. The rearrangement uses TRBV5-6 and TRBJ1-3; D is unresolved. The CDR3 is made up of 15 amino acids. With 0 bases removed from V and 0 bases from J, the gap between germline ends came to 7 bases. Germline CDR1 and CDR2: SGHDT and YYEEEE. The CDR3 sequence: CASSLGTNSGNTIYF. CDR3 nucleotide sequence: TGTGCCAGCAGCTTGGGGACGAACTCTGGAAACACCATATATTTT.

The chain combines TRBV20-1 with TRBJ1-1; D call uncertain. This CDR3 region has 11 residues. In germline, CDR1 is DFQATT, CDR2 SNEGSKA (reference sequence). Trimming took off 6 bases at V and 1 base at J, with 6 bases between the two ends. The CDR3 loop is CSAKTNTEAFF. DNA of the CDR3: TGCAGTGCAAAGACGAACACTGAAGCTTTCTTT.

The table lists this clone with a count of one. This chain links TRBV7-9 with TRBJ2-3; 8 bases line up with TRBD2. This CDR3 spans 17 amino acids. V lost 5 bases to trimming and J lost 2 bases; unmatched junction nucleotides: 12. CDR1 is SEHNR, CDR2 FQNEAQ, per germline (reference sequence). The CDR3 DNA reads as TGTGCCAGCAGCCGCCGGAGGGCGCGGGGGGCCACAGATACGCAGTATTTT. This sequence encodes CASSRRRARGATDTQYF.

The rearrangement joins TRBV11-2 to TRBJ1-4; a weak D match, TRBD1 (5 bases). This CDR3 is built from 14 residues. V dropped 4 bases and J dropped 5 bases, with 11 bases sitting between them. Germline CDR1 is SGHAT and CDR2 is FQNNGV. CDR3: CASSSGTENEKLFF. The CDR3 DNA sequence: TGTGCCAGCAGCTCCGGGACTGAAAATGAAAAACTGTTTTTT.

The J gene is TRBJ2-3, the V gene TRBV6-5; perhaps TRBD2 as D (6 bases). There are 16 residues in the CDR3. The V and J ends lost 4 bases and 3 bases respectively, with 17 bases between them. From germline, CDR1 is MNHEY and CDR2 SVGAGI. The CDR3 nucleotides read TGTGCCAGCAGTTCCCCCTCCGGGGCGGGGACAGATACGCAGTATTTT. This translates into CASSSPSGAGTDTQYF.

Turning to this clone: Compared with germline, one end of the junction differs, possibly owing to a read error. The V and J genes are TRBV11-3 and TRBJ2-5; D is ambiguous. Germline CDR1 and CDR2: SGHNT and YENEEA. The CDR3 is 14 residues long. The CDR3 reads CASSLSAPQGTQYF. The CDR3 DNA follows: TGTGCCAGCAGCTTGAGTGCCCCCCAAGGGACCCAGTACTTC.

The chain combines TRBV18 with TRBJ2-5, with 9 bases fitting TRBD2. The V segment lost 6 bases and the J segment 7 bases; nucleotides outside the gene matches: 12. This CDR3 comprises 15 residues. CDR1 is KGHSH and CDR2 is LQKENI in the germline V gene. CDR3 loop: CASSWTSEGLGTQYF. The CDR3 DNA is TGTGCCAGCTCTTGGACTAGCGAGGGCTTGGGGACCCAGTACTTC.

The rearrangement uses TRBV9 and TRBJ2-5; 10 bases map to TRBD1. V shed 3 bases, J shed 5 bases, and the junction held 16 bases outside the gene matches. Per germline, CDR1 SGDLS and CDR2 YYNGEE. The length of the CDR3 is 18 residues. For the CDR3, the DNA is TGTGCCAGCAGCGCCTCTCCCTTCCCGGGACAGGGGACGGAGACCCAGTACTTC. This encodes CASSASPFPGQGTETQYF. Full variable domain (remainder filled in from reference TRBV9 and TRBJ2-5): DSGVTQTPKHLITATGQRVTLRCSPRSGDLSVYWYQQSLDQGLQFLIQYYNGEERAKGNILERFSAQQFPDLHSELNLSSLELGDSALYFCASSASPFPGQGTETQYFGPGTRLLVL.

The genes are TRBV28 and TRBJ2-2; unclear D gene. CDR1 and CDR2 (germline): MDHEN, SYDVKM. V lost 2 bases, J lost 6 bases, and 13 bases lay in between. The CDR3 runs to 15 residues. The CDR3 is CASSLRGEGPGELFF. CDR3 DNA: TGTGCCAGCAGTTTACGTGGGGAAGGACCCGGGGAGCTGTTTTTT.

The chain has TRBV4-1 and TRBJ2-7; 9 bases line up with TRBD2. V was pared by 7 bases and J by 0 bases, with 10 bases of the junction left unmatched. The CDR3 contains 16 residues. Germline V lookup: CDR1 MGHRA, CDR2 YSYEKL. The CDR3 here is CASKFSSGALSYEQYF. In DNA, the CDR3 is TGCGCCAGCAAATTTTCTAGCGGGGCCCTCTCCTACGAGCAGTACTTC.

This chain's CDR3 is CASSDGSRVGGLSGEQYF. Written as DNA, the CDR3 is TGTGCCAGCAGCGACGGATCTCGCGTTGGAGGGCTATCGGGCGAGCAGTACTTC. This sequence joins TRBV9 and TRBJ2-7; D may be TRBD2 (6 bases). V shed 3 bases and J shed 6 bases, with 28 bases lying between them. This CDR3 has 18 residues. Germline V lookup: CDR1 SGDLS, CDR2 YYNGEE.

The chain links TRBV19 to TRBJ2-5; 12 nucleotides match TRBD2. Looked up from germline, CDR1 is LNHDA and CDR2 is SQIVND (reference sequence). This CDR3 has 16 amino acids. Trimming removed 8 bases from V and 1 base from J; junction bases left unmatched: 8. CDR3 DNA: TGTGCCAGTGGCCGGACTAGCGGGACATTCCAAGAGACCCAGTACTTC. Translation: CASGRTSGTFQETQYF.

The V call is TRBV30, the J call TRBJ1-6, with D tentatively TRBD1 (5 bases). This CDR3 is 14 amino acids long. The V gene lost 6 bases and the J gene lost 7 bases, with 16 bases spanning the gap. Germline-derived CDR1 and CDR2 are GTSNPN and SVGIG (reference sequence). CDR3 coding DNA: TGTGCCTGCCGCCCCGGGGCAGCAAATTCACCCCTCCACTTT. Translation: CACRPGAANSPLHF. Together with reference TRBV30 and TRBJ1-6, the CDR3 gives the full variable domain: SQTIHQWPATLVQPVGSPLSLECTVEGTSNPNLYWYRQAAGRGLQLLFYSVGIGQISSEVPQNLSASRPQDRQFILSSKKLLLSDSGFYLCACRPGAANSPLHFGNGTRLTVT.

The V and J genes are TRBV5-1 and TRBJ2-2, with no clear D. The V end was cut by 0 bases, the J end by 6 bases, with 12 bases between. The CDR3 totals 15 residues. CDR1 SGHRS and CDR2 YFSETQ come from the germline V gene. The CDR3 nucleotides are TGCGCCAGCAGCTTGGAAGGGCATGAAGCCGGGGAGCTGTTTTTT. Encoded protein: CASSLEGHEAGELFF.

V usage is TRBV5-1 and J usage is TRBJ2-1, with D possibly being TRBD2 (6 bases). This CDR3 comprises 14 residues. Germline-derived CDR1 and CDR2 are SGHRS and YFSETQ. V lost 3 bases to trimming and J lost 5 bases, with 12 bases between them. CDR3 nucleotide sequence: TGCGCCAGCAGCTGGGGCCCGGGGGACAATGAGCAGTTCTTC. It yields the protein CASSWGPGDNEQFF. Based on the CDR3 plus reference TRBV5-1 and TRBJ2-1, the full variable domain is KAGVTQTPRYLIKTRGQQVTLSCSPISGHRSVSWYQQTPGQGLQFLFEYFSETQRNKGNFPGRFSGRQFSNSRSEMNVSTLELGDSALYLCASSWGPGDNEQFFGPGTRLTVL.

The chain is built from TRBV24-1 and TRBJ2-1; 8 nucleotides agree with TRBD1. From germline, CDR1 is KGHDR and CDR2 SFDVKD. CDR3 length equals 17 residues. With 4 bases clipped from V and 3 bases from J, the junction kept 10 bases outside the gene matches. The DNA for the CDR3 is TGTGCCACCAGTGAAACCTACCGGGACAGGAGCTACAATGAGCAGTTCTTC. Translated: CATSETYRDRSYNEQFF.

About this clone: Other DNA sequences from this sample encode an identical CDR3 as well. The CDR3: CASSVEGQGYEQYF. The CDR3 region has the DNA TGTGCCAGCAGCGTAGAGGGACAGGGCTACGAGCAGTACTTC. This rearrangement joins TRBV9 to TRBJ2-7; 9 bases fit TRBD1. Germline-derived CDR1 and CDR2 are SGDLS and YYNGEE. The V gene end was trimmed by 0 bases and the J gene end by 3 bases; junction bases not matched to a gene: 1. This CDR3 has 14 residues.

J is TRBJ2-3 and V is TRBV6-5, with no clear D. V gave up 6 bases and J gave up 6 bases, with 16 bases separating them. From germline, CDR1 is MNHEY and CDR2 SVGAGI. CDR3 length: 14 residues. The CDR3 region is CASSEDPGWDTQYF. DNA of the CDR3: TGTGCCAGCAGCGAGGACCCTGGGTGGGATACGCAGTATTTT.